The entry below describes one TCR beta chain. These data are taken from a study of cytomegalovirus exposure and HLA in healthy donors. For the study at large: Researchers found that more than 70% of just under 400 genotyped donors fell within the Caucasian-associated ancestry cluster.

The V gene end was trimmed by 0 bases and the J gene end by 6 bases; junction bases not matched to a gene: 2. Germline assignment: CDR1 SGHTA and CDR2 FQGTGA. The CDR3 length is 14 residues. A multiplex PCR was run with 60 Vbeta primers and 13 Jbeta primers. The method was immunoSEQ multiplex PCR; TCRdb's version includes in-frame clones alone and lacks a portion of them. This sample has more than 110,000 clones, with approximately 73% found just once. The chain links TRBV7-3 to TRBJ2-7; 10 positions match TRBD1. The receptor comes from a human donor in good health. Sequenced sample: PBMCs. The DNA of the CDR3 is TGTGCCAGCAGCTTAACCGGACAGGGGGGCGAGCAGTACTTC. Translation: CASSLTGQGGEQYF.